These 27 T cell receptor beta chains were all obtained from the same sample, sequenced in a study of breast tumors, draining lymph nodes, adjacent tissues. Samples came from axillary lymph nodes draining the breast cancer. TCRdb fed the multiplex PCR reads into MiXCR, producing one record per CDR3 protein. The table includes under 250,000 distinct CDR3 sequences, approximately 29% detected once. Sequencing was carried out using axillary lymph node tissue. The receptors come from a female donor with breast cancer. Some clones in this sample may be carry-over from other donors' samples.

CDR3 DNA: TGCGCCAGCAGCTTTCGGCTAGCGGGAGCCACCGGGGAGCTGTTTTTT. Amino acid sequence: CASSFRLAGATGELFF. J is TRBJ2-2 and V is TRBV5-1; 10 bases are shared with TRBD2. Germline loops: CDR1 SGHRS, CDR2 YFSETQ. V gave up 2 bases and J gave up 4 bases; unmatched junction bases: 5. This CDR3 is built from 16 residues.

The sample holds many counts of this clonotype. The V and J genes are TRBV19 and TRBJ2-3; 9 nucleotides agree with TRBD2. The V segment lost 6 bases and the J segment 5 bases; nucleotides outside the gene matches: 9. The germline V gene has CDR1 LNHDA and CDR2 SQIVND (reference sequence). This CDR3 has 15 amino acids. The CDR3 loop reads CASRSGAGGRDTQYF. The CDR3, as DNA: TGTGCCAGTAGGTCTGGGGCGGGAGGGCGAGATACGCAGTATTTT.

CDR3 DNA: TGCAGCGTTGACGAACAACTAAGAGACAGGGGCTACTCTGGGGCCAACGTCCTGACTTTC. Its translation: CSVDEQLRDRGYSGANVLTF. The chain links TRBV29-1 to TRBJ2-6; 8 nucleotides match TRBD1. J gave up 0 bases and V 3 bases, and 16 bases lay outside the gene matches. This CDR3 region has 20 residues. CDR1 is SQVTM, CDR2 ANQGSEA, per germline.

As concerns this clonotype: A much larger clone is a single base away; this may be a read error. The V and J genes are TRBV7-9 and TRBJ2-1; 7 bases line up with TRBD2. The CDR3 runs to 14 residues. The germline gives CDR1 SEHNR, CDR2 FQNEAQ (reference sequence). The CDR3 region has the DNA TGTGCCAGCAGCCCCAGGTGGGACTACAATGAGCGGTTCTTC. It specifies CASSPRWDYNERFF.

The sample holds many counts of this clonotype. The gene calls are TRBV30 and TRBJ1-2, with 8 bases aligning to TRBD1. V lost 5 bases, J lost 5 bases, and 7 bases stayed unmatched. This CDR3 has 13 amino acids. Looked up from germline, CDR1 is GTSNPN and CDR2 is SVGIG (reference sequence). The CDR3 DNA reads TGTGCCTGGCACAGGGACAGGCCTTATGGCTACACCTTC. It codes for CAWHRDRPYGYTF.

This clonotype was counted ten times or more. The chain links TRBV20-1 to TRBJ2-4; D is unresolved. The length of the CDR3 is 13 residues. The V gene lost 1 base and the J gene lost 0 bases, with 4 bases spanning the gap. Germline CDR1 is DFQATT and CDR2 is SNEGSKA (reference sequence). As DNA, the CDR3 is TGCAGTGCTAGAGTGGTAGCCAAAAACATTCAGTACTTC. This gives the protein CSARVVAKNIQYF.

The rearrangement joins TRBV28 to TRBJ1-5; D unclear. Germline loops: CDR1 MDHEN, CDR2 SYDVKM. The V and J ends lost 10 bases and 3 bases respectively, with 16 bases between them. The CDR3 extends over 14 amino acids. The CDR3 DNA is TGTGCCACCGTCTCTACTAGCCCCAATCAGCCCCAGCATTTT. Translating gives CATVSTSPNQPQHF.

This clonotype was detected many times. The CDR3 DNA sequence: TGCAGTGCACTGGGACTAGCGGGGCTAACAGATACGCAGTATTTT. Translated: CSALGLAGLTDTQYF. The chain uses TRBV20-1 and TRBJ2-3; 13 nucleotides agree with TRBD2. Unmatched junction bases numbered 6, after V lost 6 bases and J lost 3 bases. This CDR3 comprises 15 residues. Germline V gene data show CDR1 as DFQATT and CDR2 as SNEGSKA (reference sequence).

This clonotype was observed many times. CDR3 nucleotides: TGTGCCAGCAGCCCGCTGACTAGTAACGAGCAGTTCTTC. Amino acids: CASSPLTSNEQFF. This chain links TRBV7-8 with TRBJ2-1, with a possible D match to TRBD2 (6 bases). Germline assignment: CDR1 SGHVS and CDR2 FQNEAQ. V lost 5 bases, J lost 10 bases, and 15 bases lay in between. CDR3 length: 13 amino acids.

This clonotype showed up just a few times. The V gene is TRBV5-8, the J gene TRBJ2-1; 9 bases match TRBD2. The germline V gene encodes CDR1 SGHTS and CDR2 YDEGEE. There are 16 residues in the CDR3. The V segment lost 4 bases and the J segment 1 base; nucleotides outside the gene matches: 6. CDR3 nucleotides: TGTGCCAGCAGCCCGGGAGCGGGAGGTTCCTACAATGAGCAGTTCTTC. It specifies CASSPGAGGSYNEQFF.

In the case of this clonotype: The final CDR3 position lacks the conserved phenylalanine or tryptophan, pointing to a likely read error. V gene TRBV19 combines with J gene TRBJ2-5; 9 nucleotides align to TRBD2. The CDR3 sequence is 16 residues long. J lost 5 bases, V lost 10 bases, and 17 bases had no gene match. Germline values: CDR1 LNHDA, CDR2 SQIVND (reference sequence). The CDR3 is CATKRGREGPVETQYS. The CDR3 DNA reads as TGTGCCACCAAGAGGGGGCGGGAGGGCCCCGTGGAGACCCAGTACTCC.

This clonotype was counted ten times or more. The V and J genes are TRBV20-1 and TRBJ2-7, with 10 bases that match TRBD2. From germline, CDR1 is DFQATT and CDR2 SNEGSKA (reference sequence). J lost 2 bases, V lost 7 bases, and 5 bases had no gene match. This CDR3 comprises 13 residues. The CDR3: CSGRAGGAYEQYF. The CDR3 DNA reads as TGCAGTGGGAGAGCGGGAGGGGCCTACGAGCAGTACTTC.

In regard to this clonotype: Since a much larger clone is just one base distant, this may be a read error. The chain employs TRBV20-1 and TRBJ1-5; D gene unclear. The CDR3 consists of 15 residues. CDR1 and CDR2 (germline): DFQATT, SNEGSKA (reference sequence). CDR3 region: CSATIRLRNNQPRHF. For the CDR3, the DNA is TGCAGTGCTACTATTAGACTGAGAAACAATCAGCCCCGGCATTTT.

This clonotype was counted ten times or more. V gene TRBV7-9 combines with J gene TRBJ1-6, with D possibly matching TRBD1 (6 bases). V lost 0 bases, J lost 6 bases, and 9 bases lay in between. Germline V gives CDR1 SEHNR, CDR2 FQNEAQ (reference sequence). The CDR3 is 15 residues long. CDR3 residues: CASSLAWGANSPLHF. The CDR3 DNA is TGTGCCAGCAGCTTAGCCTGGGGGGCTAATTCACCCCTCCACTTT. Full variable domain (missing parts from reference TRBV7-9 and TRBJ1-6): DTGVSQNPRHKITKRGQNVTFRCDPISEHNRLYWYRQTLGQGPEFLTYFQNEAQLEKSRLLSDRFSAERPKGSFSTLEIQRTEQGDSAMYLCASSLAWGANSPLHFGNGTRLTVT.

This sequence joins TRBV28 and TRBJ2-2; TRBD1 aligns across 11 bases. There are 15 residues in the CDR3. Per germline, CDR1 MDHEN and CDR2 SYDVKM. Trimming cost V 6 bases and J 7 bases; bases outside gene matches: 7. The CDR3 DNA follows: TGTGCCAGCAGGATCCCCGGGACAGGGGGCGGGGAGCTGTTTTTT. Protein product: CASRIPGTGGGELFF.

This clonotype occurred many times. Here the CDR3 reads CASSSPDRAVGEQFF. The CDR3 DNA follows: TGTGCCAGCAGCTCCCCGGACAGGGCGGTGGGGGAGCAGTTCTTC. The chain combines TRBV7-9 with TRBJ2-1; 8 bases are a match to TRBD1. The CDR3 has 15 amino acids. Germline trimming cut 4 bases from V and 10 bases from J; bases unmatched to any gene: 12. Germline V lookup: CDR1 SEHNR, CDR2 FQNEAQ (reference sequence).

About this clonotype: This CDR3 fails to terminate in the conserved phenylalanine or tryptophan, so it likely reflects a read error. The chain links TRBV19 to TRBJ2-7; maybe TRBD2 (6 bases). Trimming cost V 4 bases and J 2 bases, with 18 bases left between them. The length of the CDR3 is 16 residues. Germline V CDR1 and CDR2: LNHDA, SQIVND (reference sequence). The CDR3 protein is CASSSLGAGTAYEQYS. The CDR3 coding sequence is TGTGCCAGTAGTAGCCTGGGCGCCGGGACTGCCTACGAGCAGTACTCC.

This clonotype has a count of ten or more. The chain is built from TRBV28 and TRBJ1-2; possibly TRBD1 for D (5 bases). This CDR3 contains 14 residues. V lost 7 bases and J lost 1, with 13 bases in between. Per germline, CDR1 MDHEN and CDR2 SYDVKM. CDR3 nucleotides: TGTGCCAGCATTACAGGCGCCCTTAACTATGGCTACACCTTC. It translates to CASITGALNYGYTF.

Only one count was recorded for this clonotype. The chain employs TRBV7-2 and TRBJ1-2; a weak D match, TRBD1 (6 bases). The CDR3 spans 13 residues. Germline V lookup: CDR1 SGHTA, CDR2 FQGNSA. The V end was cut by 4 bases, the J end by 7 bases, with 13 bases between. Written as DNA, the CDR3 is TGTGCCAGCAGCTCAACAGGGACGGGTGGCTACACCTTC. It is translated as CASSSTGTGGYTF.

CDR3 bases: TGTGCCAGCAGTTCCTCCCGGGGGACTGCCCAAGAGACCCAGTACTTC. The encoded protein is CASSSSRGTAQETQYF. The gene calls are TRBV28 and TRBJ2-5, with D perhaps TRBD2 (6 bases). The CDR3 loop spans 16 amino acids. Germline V lookup: CDR1 MDHEN, CDR2 SYDVKM. Trimming took off 4 bases at V and 1 base at J, with 16 bases between the two ends.

The chain has TRBV4-2 and TRBJ1-2; D is ambiguous. Germline V gene sequence: CDR1 LGHNA, CDR2 YNFKEQ. Between the trimmed V and J ends, which lost 2 bases and 0 bases, there was a span of 16 bases. This CDR3 is 17 amino acids long. The chain's CDR3 is CASSQPIPARPNYGYTF. The CDR3 bases are TGTGCCAGCAGCCAACCAATCCCCGCTCGTCCTAACTATGGCTACACCTTC.

This clonotype showed up many times. The chain combines TRBV20-1 with TRBJ1-5, with D unresolved. V lost 3 bases, J lost 7 bases, and 13 bases lay in between. The CDR3 has 13 residues. CDR1 DFQATT and CDR2 SNEGSKA come from the germline V gene (reference sequence). The CDR3 spells CSARGSREQPQHF. CDR3 sequence (DNA): TGCAGTGCTAGGGGGAGCCGCGAACAGCCCCAGCATTTT.

The chain combines TRBV20-1 with TRBJ2-3; D tentatively reads TRBD1 or TRBD2 (6 bases each). This CDR3 spans 13 amino acids. Germline assignment: CDR1 DFQATT and CDR2 SNEGSKA (reference sequence). V lost 6 bases and J lost 11, with 21 bases in between. CDR3 coding DNA: TGCAGTGCCCCCTCGGGGGCGGGGAATGAGCAGTATTTT. Its translation: CSAPSGAGNEQYF.

This clonotype occurred a few times. A much bigger clone sits one base away, suggesting this may be a read error. This rearrangement joins TRBV6-6 to TRBJ2-5; D may be TRBD1 or TRBD2 (5 bases each). The length of the CDR3 is 14 residues. The germline V gene has CDR1 MNHNY and CDR2 SVGAGI (reference sequence). The CDR3 coding sequence is TGTGCCAGCAGTGACTCGGGCCGGGGTGGGGGCCAGTACTTC. Protein: CASSDSGRGGGQYF.

This chain joins TRBV7-2 and TRBJ1-1; maybe TRBD1 (6 bases). The CDR3 is 16 amino acids. Deletions cut 4 bases from V and 1 base from J, with 16 bases between. CDR1 is SGHTA and CDR2 is FQGNSA in the germline V gene. CDR3 nucleotide sequence: TGTGCCAGCAGCTCTACCTTAGGGGGGACGAACACTGAAGCTTTCTTT. Protein product: CASSSTLGGTNTEAFF.

The rearrangement joins TRBV19 to TRBJ1-5; 9 positions agree with TRBD1. Germline V CDR1 and CDR2: LNHDA, SQIVND (reference sequence). The V and J ends lost 5 bases and 4 bases, in that order; junction bases with no gene match: 15. CDR3 length: 18 amino acids. CDR3 in amino acids: CASSLGQGGGKRNQPQHF. The CDR3 DNA is TGTGCCAGTAGTTTGGGACAGGGAGGAGGGAAGCGAAATCAGCCCCAGCATTTT. Drawing the rest from reference TRBV19 and TRBJ1-5, the complete variable domain is DGGITQSPKYLFRKEGQNVTLSCEQNLNHDAMYWYRQDPGQGLRLIYYSQIVNDFQKGDIAEGYSVSREKKESFPLTVTSAQKNPTAFYLCASSLGQGGGKRNQPQHFGDGTRLSIL.

V is TRBV7-2 and J is TRBJ1-2; 9 bases are a match to TRBD1. The trim removed 4 bases at V and 4 bases at J, leaving 7 bases unmatched. The CDR3 extends over 15 amino acids. CDR1 and CDR2 from the germline V gene are SGHTA and FQGNSA. The CDR3 DNA is TGTGCCAGCAGCTCCACAGGGGGCATTGGCTATGGCTACACCTTC. Translating gives CASSSTGGIGYGYTF.